This section outlines one T cell receptor (beta chain) sequence together with its context. The germline V gene encodes CDR1 MNHEY and CDR2 SVGAGI. The CDR3 consists of 12 residues. V lost 6 bases and J lost 4, with 7 bases in between. Original methodology: Counts of nucleated cells, estimated from reference gene primer amplification, were obtained. Clones were sequenced by immunoSEQ multiplex PCR, and TCRdb holds only the in-frame ones, with some missing. That table supplies the V and J calls and clone size; D and trimming were determined from the DNA. The sample records under 300,000 clones, 65% to 90% being singletons. The data derive from a study of blood T cell repertoires in COVID-19. Overall study context: Researchers got acute and convalescent COVID-19 samples from the United States, Italy and Spain. PBMCs, B-cell-depleted T cells, or T cells provided the cDNA or gDNA that made up the material.

The chain recombines TRBV6-5 with TRBJ1-5; D is unresolved. Sequencing was performed on peripheral blood. The TCR originated in a woman aged 80 or over with active or convalescent COVID-19. The CDR3, as DNA: TGTGCCAGCAGAATTCCGAATCAGCCCCAGCATTTT. Its protein is CASRIPNQPQHF.